Sequencing of this T cell receptor (beta chain) was carried out in a study of T-cell memory formation after mild COVID-19. TCRdb itself ran the 5' RACE reads through MiXCR, one entry per CDR3 protein. There are more than 150,000 distinct CDR3 sequences in the sample; around 18% occur only once, and more than 3% lies in the top ten. This CDR3 is 15 amino acids long. The junction had 9 bases not matched to a gene; V was cut back by 4 bases and J by 4 bases. Germline V gene lookup returns CDR1 SGHAT and CDR2 FQNNGV. The origin of this receptor is a man aged 18-30 years who had mild COVID-19 (a few samples of this study predate the infection). Cell type and time point are not known. The sequencing input was PBMCs or a T cell subset sorted from them (not recorded which). The rearrangement links TRBV11-2 to TRBJ1-1, with 7 bases aligning to TRBD1. The CDR3 spells CASSSRGAGGTEAFF. The CDR3, as DNA: TGTGCCAGCAGCTCCCGGGGGGCAGGGGGCACTGAAGCTTTCTTT.